One and the same sample provided the 27 T cell receptor beta chains below, sequenced in a study of cytomegalovirus exposure and HLA in healthy donors. 13 Jbeta primers and 60 Vbeta primers were used for the PCR. Assay used: immunoSEQ multiplex PCR; TCRdb lists only in-frame clones, some missing. This table holds 130,000 to 150,000 clones, 60% to 85% found once. Material for sequencing was PBMCs. The receptors were sampled from a male donor in good health and CMV-seronegative.

The genes are TRBV11-1 and TRBJ2-5; the D gene is possibly TRBD2 (6 bases). This CDR3 spans 15 amino acids. The V end was cut by 5 bases, the J end by 11 bases, with 24 bases between. The germline V gene encodes CDR1 SGHAT and CDR2 FQDESV (reference sequence). CDR3 DNA: TGTGCCAGCAGCCCACGAGCTCCTAGCGTGGGAGAGCAGTACTTC. Residues: CASSPRAPSVGEQYF.

This chain joins TRBV5-1 and TRBJ2-3, with TRBD2 matching over 7 bases. V was clipped by 6 bases and J by 3 bases; unmatched bases: 13. Germline lookup yields CDR1 SGHRS and CDR2 YFSETQ. The CDR3 is 16 residues long. The CDR3 loop reads CASTRDRAAGTDTQYF. CDR3 DNA sequence: TGCGCCAGCACCCGGGACCGGGCAGCGGGGACAGATACGCAGTATTTT.

This chain joins TRBV4-1 and TRBJ1-5, with unresolved D. V was pared by 3 bases and J by 6 bases, with 15 bases between. CDR1 MGHRA and CDR2 YSYEKL come from the germline V gene. The CDR3 length is 15 residues. In nucleotides, the CDR3 is TGCGCCAGCAGCCACGATTCGGTTTTTGGTCAGCCCCAGCATTTT. Translated, it gives CASSHDSVFGQPQHF.

The chain employs TRBV2 and TRBJ2-7, with D maybe TRBD2 (6 bases). The CDR3 covers 16 residues. Germline V gene sequence: CDR1 SNHLY, CDR2 FYNNEI. The V and J ends lost 2 bases and 0 bases respectively, with 14 bases between them. The CDR3 region has the DNA TGTGCCAGCAGTGAAAATCGGGGACTGAGCTCCTACGAGCAGTACTTC. Amino acid sequence: CASSENRGLSSYEQYF.

This clone was seen only a few times. CDR3 protein: CASSETGGREQYF. CDR3 in DNA: TGTGCCAGCAGTGAGACAGGGGGCAGGGAGCAGTACTTC. The chain is built from TRBV25-1 and TRBJ2-7, with 10 bases that match TRBD1. The V gene's germline CDR1 is MGHDK and CDR2 SYGVNS. V lost 3 bases and J lost 7; bases outside the gene matches: 3. The CDR3 has 13 residues.

The chain couples TRBV5-1 to TRBJ2-7; D is perhaps TRBD1 (6 bases). Trimming cost V 4 bases and J 0 bases, with 11 bases left between them. The CDR3 sequence is 14 residues long. From germline, CDR1 is SGHRS and CDR2 YFSETQ. As DNA, the CDR3 is TGCGCCAGCAGCCCATGGACAGTCTCCTACGAGCAGTACTTC. Its protein product is CASSPWTVSYEQYF. The complete variable domain, with remaining parts taken from reference TRBV5-1 and TRBJ2-7, reads KAGVTQTPRYLIKTRGQQVTLSCSPISGHRSVSWYQQTPGQGLQFLFEYFSETQRNKGNFPGRFSGRQFSNSRSEMNVSTLELGDSALYLCASSPWTVSYEQYFGPGTRLTVT.

Only a few counts were recorded for this clone. The chain joins TRBV7-8 to TRBJ1-2; TRBD1 matches at 10 bases. The CDR3 sequence is 13 residues long. With V trimmed by 4 bases and J by 6 bases, 2 bases remained unmatched. Germline CDR1 SGHVS, CDR2 FQNEAQ. Here the CDR3 reads CASSSDRGHGYTF. The CDR3 bases are TGTGCCAGCAGCTCCGACAGGGGGCATGGCTACACCTTC.

The chain combines TRBV11-1 with TRBJ2-3, with 8 nucleotides matching TRBD1. The CDR3 covers 17 residues. Germline CDR1 and CDR2: SGHAT and FQDESV (reference sequence). The ends lost 3 bases at V and 2 bases at J; junction bases unmatched: 10. The CDR3 here is CASSFSGQGAHTDTQYF. CDR3 sequence (DNA): TGTGCCAGCAGCTTTTCTGGGCAGGGGGCACACACAGATACGCAGTATTTT.

The chain links TRBV7-6 to TRBJ2-7; tentatively, D is TRBD2 (5 bases). This CDR3 region has 14 residues. Germline V gene lookup returns CDR1 SGHVS and CDR2 FNYEAQ. V lost 1 base and J 0 bases, leaving 7 bases between the germline ends. CDR3 in amino acids: CASSLDAGSYEQYF. The CDR3 DNA follows: TGTGCCAGCAGCTTAGACGCGGGCTCCTACGAGCAGTACTTC.

This clone was counted a few times. The rearrangement links TRBV6-5 to TRBJ1-1; D gene unclear. In germline, CDR1 is MNHEY, CDR2 SVGAGI. The CDR3 is 15 amino acids. V shed 0 bases and J shed 0 bases, with 8 bases lying between them. The CDR3 DNA sequence: TGTGCCAGCAGTTACTCTGACGGGGTGAACACTGAAGCTTTCTTT. Translation gives CASSYSDGVNTEAFF.

This chain links TRBV30 with TRBJ2-7, with 9 bases fitting TRBD1. The CDR3 is 13 amino acids. Germline V CDR1 and CDR2: GTSNPN, SVGIG (reference sequence). The ends lost 4 bases at V and 6 bases at J; junction bases unmatched: 7. For the CDR3, the DNA is TGTGCCTGGATCCGGACAGGGGCGGGCGAGCAGTACTTC. This translates into CAWIRTGAGEQYF.

The chain carries TRBV5-1 and TRBJ1-2; 9 bases match TRBD1. The CDR3 totals 15 residues. V was pared by 4 bases and J by 3 bases, with 7 bases of the junction left unmatched. Germline-derived CDR1 and CDR2 are SGHRS and YFSETQ. The CDR3 DNA reads TGCGCCAGCAGCAACTCCGACAGGGGGGACTATGGCTACACCTTC. It is translated as CASSNSDRGDYGYTF.

The CDR3 coding sequence is TGTGCCACCAGCAGAGGCGGAAACGGGGGGGCCTCGGGACTAAATGAGCAGTTCTTC. Encoded protein: CATSRGGNGGASGLNEQFF. The V call is TRBV15, the J call TRBJ2-1; 8 nucleotides match TRBD2. The CDR3 is made up of 19 amino acids. Per germline, CDR1 LNHNV and CDR2 YYDKDF (reference sequence). Trimming removed 1 base from V and 7 bases from J; junction bases left unmatched: 18.

The rearrangement uses TRBV29-1 and TRBJ1-5; no firm D call. The CDR3 totals 13 residues. Trimming removed 4 bases at V and 2 bases at J, with 9 bases between. Germline V gives CDR1 SQVTM, CDR2 ANQGSEA. CDR3: CSVAKEGNQPQHF. The CDR3 bases are TGCAGCGTTGCAAAGGAGGGCAATCAGCCCCAGCATTTT.

The chain joins TRBV13 to TRBJ1-4; 7 nucleotides line up with TRBD1. The CDR3 length is 16 residues. The germline CDR1 and CDR2 sequences are PRHDT and FYEKMQ (reference sequence). The J segment lost 1 base and the V segment lost 5 bases, leaving 7 bases of the junction unmatched. The CDR3 coding sequence is TGTGCCAGCAGCCGCCCAGGGGGGCAAACTAATGAAAAACTGTTTTTT. Residues: CASSRPGGQTNEKLFF. The full variable domain, with the rest looked up from reference TRBV13 and TRBJ1-4, is AAGVIQSPRHLIKEKRETATLKCYPIPRHDTVYWYQQGPGQDPQFLISFYEKMQSDKGSIPDRFSAQQFSDYHSELNMSSLELGDSALYFCASSRPGGQTNEKLFFGSGTQLSVL.

The rearrangement links TRBV2 to TRBJ2-4; TRBD2 agrees at 7 bases. Germline values: CDR1 SNHLY, CDR2 FYNNEI. J lost 7 bases, V lost 4 bases, and 13 bases had no gene match. The CDR3 has 16 residues. CDR3 protein: CASSGDYQSSNNIQYF. CDR3 nucleotide sequence: TGTGCCAGCAGTGGGGACTACCAAAGTTCGAATAACATTCAGTACTTC.

The chain has TRBV5-6 and TRBJ2-7; the D gene is possibly TRBD1 (6 bases). Deletions cut 2 bases from V and 6 bases from J, with 15 bases between. The germline V gene encodes CDR1 SGHDT and CDR2 YYEEEE. The CDR3 spans 14 residues. The CDR3 loop reads CASSFDRSLSEQYF. The CDR3 DNA follows: TGTGCCAGCAGCTTCGACAGGTCCCTCTCCGAGCAGTACTTC.

The V gene is TRBV5-1, the J gene TRBJ2-3, with D possibly matching TRBD1 (7 bases). Germline V gene sequence: CDR1 SGHRS, CDR2 YFSETQ. The V and J ends lost 2 bases and 7 bases respectively, with 20 bases between them. There are 16 residues in the CDR3. CDR3 DNA sequence: TGCGCCAGCAGCTTAAGTCTTGGGGCAGGGGGGTATACGCAGTATTTT. It encodes CASSLSLGAGGYTQYF.

The rearrangement joins TRBV19 to TRBJ1-4; D gene uncertain. V lost 3 bases, J lost 3 bases, and 14 bases lay in between. Germline V gene sequence: CDR1 LNHDA, CDR2 SQIVND (reference sequence). This CDR3 spans 16 amino acids. In nucleotides, the CDR3 is TGTGCCAGTAGTATTCCTTTTGGGCGGGCTAATGAAAAACTGTTTTTT. Protein: CASSIPFGRANEKLFF.

This clone was counted between two and nine times. The chain combines TRBV6-5 with TRBJ1-1; 7 bases are shared with TRBD1. The V gene's germline CDR1 is MNHEY and CDR2 SVGAGI. The CDR3 extends over 15 amino acids. J was trimmed by 4 bases and V by 0 bases; bases with no gene match: 5. For the CDR3, the DNA is TGTGCCAGCAGTTACTCCCTTAACAGGGGCACTGAAGCTTTCTTT. This codes for CASSYSLNRGTEAFF.

The chain recombines TRBV14 with TRBJ1-4; no definite D call. The CDR3 runs 13 residues. V lost 1 base to trimming and J lost 13 bases, with 13 bases between them. Germline values: CDR1 SGHDN, CDR2 FVKESK. The CDR3 spells CASSQVRGNGLFF. The DNA for the CDR3 is TGTGCCAGCAGCCAAGTTCGCGGAAACGGACTGTTTTTT. Full variable domain (rest looked up from reference TRBV14 and TRBJ1-4): EAGVTQFPSHSVIEKGQTVTLRCDPISGHDNLYWYRRVMGKEIKFLLHFVKESKQDESGMPNNRFLAERTGGTYSTLKVQPAELEDSGVYFCASSQVRGNGLFFGSGTQLSVL.

The rearrangement uses TRBV7-9 and TRBJ2-3, with 8 nucleotides matching TRBD2. The CDR3 runs to 16 residues. CDR1 and CDR2 (germline): SEHNR, FQNEAQ (reference sequence). With V trimmed by 1 base and J by 2 bases, 5 bases remained unmatched. The CDR3 region is CASSLDSGGTTDTQYF. The CDR3 nucleotides are TGTGCCAGCAGCTTAGATTCGGGGGGGACCACAGATACGCAGTATTTT.

The chain has TRBV9 and TRBJ1-2; no firm D call. Germline V gives CDR1 SGDLS, CDR2 YYNGEE. Trimming removed 0 bases at V and 10 bases at J, with 10 bases between. The CDR3 sequence is 12 residues long. The CDR3: CASSVVAGYYTF. The CDR3 DNA reads as TGTGCCAGCAGCGTAGTCGCGGGGTACTACACCTTC.

The rearrangement uses TRBV30 and TRBJ2-3; D is possibly TRBD2 (6 bases). Germline V CDR1 and CDR2: GTSNPN, SVGIG (reference sequence). CDR3 length: 14 amino acids. The V gene lost 0 bases and the J gene lost 3 bases, with 10 bases spanning the gap. This chain's CDR3 is CAWSVRGITDTQYF. The CDR3 DNA reads as TGTGCCTGGAGTGTTCGCGGGATAACAGATACGCAGTATTTT.

The chain links TRBV7-9 to TRBJ2-7, with TRBD1 matching 10 bases. The CDR3 sequence is 14 residues long. V was clipped by 6 bases and J by 3 bases; unmatched bases: 5. Germline CDR1 reads SEHNR; CDR2 reads FQNEAQ (reference sequence). CDR3 region: CASSPRDRGYEQYF. CDR3 bases: TGTGCCAGCAGTCCCCGGGACAGGGGCTACGAGCAGTACTTC. Full variable domain (missing parts from reference TRBV7-9 and TRBJ2-7): DTGVSQNPRHKITKRGQNVTFRCDPISEHNRLYWYRQTLGQGPEFLTYFQNEAQLEKSRLLSDRFSAERPKGSFSTLEIQRTEQGDSAMYLCASSPRDRGYEQYFGPGTRLTVT.

The chain links TRBV12-5 to TRBJ1-4, with a weak D call TRBD1 (6 bases). In germline, CDR1 is LGHNT, CDR2 FRNRAP. The CDR3 has 14 residues. V was clipped by 6 bases and J by 3 bases, with 11 bases between them. CDR3 nucleotide sequence: TGTGCTAGTGGGGCCGGGGGGCCTAATGAAAAACTGTTTTTT. Protein: CASGAGGPNEKLFF.

The DNA for the CDR3 is TGCGCCAGCAGACCCAGGACGGGAATTGGGGGCTACACCTTC. It translates to CASRPRTGIGGYTF. The chain couples TRBV5-1 to TRBJ1-2; D remains unclear. Trimming took 5 bases from V and 8 from J, leaving 19 bases between them. Germline CDR1 is SGHRS and CDR2 is YFSETQ. There are 14 residues in the CDR3. The entire variable domain, with the rest obtained from reference TRBV5-1 and TRBJ1-2, is as follows: KAGVTQTPRYLIKTRGQQVTLSCSPISGHRSVSWYQQTPGQGLQFLFEYFSETQRNKGNFPGRFSGRQFSNSRSEMNVSTLELGDSALYLCASRPRTGIGGYTFGSGTRLTVV.